Below, 3 T cell receptor beta chains from the same sample are listed, as sequenced in a study of beta chain features in type 1 diabetes. Findings and caveats of the study: Shortening that was moderate but significant affected the TCRB CDR3s of Type 1 diabetes patients in all four CD4+ subsets.

These TCRs are of unknown antigen specificity. Expressed TCRB transcripts were sequenced, since all the RNA that had been isolated was reverse transcribed. Sequencing used immunoSEQ multiplex PCR; TCRdb keeps in-frame clones, though not all of them. This sample has over 100,000 clones, with about a sixth found just once. Sequencing used central memory CD4+ T cells from blood. These receptors all come from a young man with type 1 diabetes.

The chain links TRBV15 to TRBJ2-2; tentatively, D is TRBD1 or TRBD2 (5 bases each). Trimming took 0 bases from V and 1 from J, leaving 9 bases between them. This CDR3 contains 16 residues. CDR1 and CDR2 (germline): LNHNV, YYDKDF (reference sequence). This chain's CDR3 is CATSRDRGGNTGELFF. In nucleotides, the CDR3 is TGTGCCACCAGCAGAGATCGGGGCGGGAACACCGGGGAGCTGTTTTTT.

This clone was observed a few times. The CDR3 reads CASSQGLAGGPRTGDTQYF. The DNA for the CDR3 is TGTGCCAGCAGCCAAGGACTAGCGGGGGGGCCCCGCACCGGCGATACGCAGTATTTT. This sequence joins TRBV4-2 and TRBJ2-3, with 14 positions matching TRBD2. CDR1 is LGHNA and CDR2 is YNFKEQ in the germline V gene. V dropped 1 base and J dropped 6; count of bases not matched to a gene: 12. This CDR3 has 19 residues.

V gene TRBV9 combines with J gene TRBJ2-3; 8 nucleotides line up with TRBD2. V dropped 4 bases and J dropped 2; count of bases not matched to a gene: 6. From germline, CDR1 is SGDLS and CDR2 YYNGEE. The length of the CDR3 is 15 residues. The CDR3 region has the DNA TGTGCCAGCAGCAGGGCGGGGGGCCTCACAGATACGCAGTATTTT. Amino acid sequence: CASSRAGGLTDTQYF.